The T cell receptor beta chain under discussion was sequenced for a study of beta chain features in type 1 diabetes. At the level of the study: Age and gender were similar between patients and healthy donors, as were cell yields. All samples together contributed 100 million to 120 million sorted cells for examination.

This clone was observed once. Its target is not known. TCRB transcripts that were expressed got sequenced, as all of the isolated RNA had been reverse transcribed. Produced via immunoSEQ multiplex PCR; TCRdb's table is partial and in-frame only. Of more than 100,000 clones listed, over 25% are singletons. The V segment lost 5 bases and the J segment 0 bases; nucleotides outside the gene matches: 5. Per germline, CDR1 SGHNT and CDR2 YYREEE (reference sequence). The CDR3 is 15 amino acids. Findings of the study overall: The naive, central memory and Treg TCRB repertoires showed an apparent similarity that was greater among patients than among healthy donors. Type 1 diabetes patients had TCRB CDR3s that were shorter (moderately but significantly so) in all four CD4+ subsets.

Averaging about 0.12 L, one heparinised blood draw came from each individual donor. The origin of this receptor is a woman younger than 30 with type 1 diabetes. V usage is TRBV5-4 and J usage is TRBJ2-3, with 8 bases aligning to TRBD1. Sequencing was performed on central memory CD4+ T cells from blood. The CDR3 DNA sequence: TGTGCCAGCAGTCAGGACAGGGTGAGCACAGATACGCAGTATTTT. Translation: CASSQDRVSTDTQYF.